This TCR beta chain was sequenced during a study of blood T cell repertoires in COVID-19. Study background: There were acute and convalescent COVID-19 samples, and they came from the United States, Italy and Spain. The cDNA or gDNA used as material had been derived from T cells, B-cell-depleted T cells, or PBMCs.

Per the original data handling: It was from reference gene primer amplification that nucleated cell counts were estimated. Generated by immunoSEQ multiplex PCR, the TCRdb table keeps only in-frame clones and is missing some. That table gives V, J and clone size, and the DNA gave D and trimming. Here the sample spans fewer than 250,000 clones, more than 70% being singletons. Germline V gene sequence: CDR1 SGHAT, CDR2 FQNNGV. The CDR3 length is 16 residues. V was clipped by 6 bases and J by 1 base; unmatched bases: 11. The chain employs TRBV11-2 and TRBJ1-1; TRBD1 aligns across 7 bases. Sequencing was performed on peripheral blood. The clonotype was recovered from a man in his fifties with active or convalescent COVID-19. CDR3 loop: CASRTHGSGGNTEAFF. The CDR3 bases are TGTGCCAGCAGGACCCATGGGTCAGGGGGGAACACTGAAGCTTTCTTT.